The 2 T cell receptor beta chains given below trace back to one sample, sequenced in a study of CD8+ T cells in alopecia areata. The sequencing template was cDNA reverse transcribed from extracted RNA. The protocol was immunoSEQ multiplex PCR, while the TCRdb copy is restricted to in-frame clones and leaves out a portion. The repertoire includes 120,000 to 150,000 clones, 62% of them detected once, and 35% to 40% sits in the top ten. Sequencing used CD8+ T cells sorted from blood. These receptors all stem from a human donor in good health.

As for this clone: An end of the junction does not agree with germline; a read error may underlie this. The J gene is TRBJ2-7, the V gene TRBV30; 11 bases are shared with TRBD2. Germline CDR1 reads GTSNPN; CDR2 reads SVGIG (reference sequence). The CDR3 length is 14 residues. The DNA for the CDR3 is TGTGCCTGGGGGACTAGCGGAATCAACTACGTGCAGTACTTC. It yields the protein CAWGTSGINYVQYF.

In regard to this clone: A much larger clone lies a single base off, so this may be a read error. This rearrangement joins TRBV13 to TRBJ2-3; D may be TRBD2 (5 bases). With 1 base removed from V and 0 bases from J, the gap between germline ends came to 5 bases. Per the germline V gene, CDR1 is PRHDT and CDR2 is FYEKMQ (reference sequence). The CDR3 spans 14 residues. The CDR3 loop is CASSLAGSTDTQYF. The CDR3 DNA reads TGTGCCAGCAGCTTAGCGGGAAGCACAGATACGCAGTATTTT.